The clone carrying this TCR beta chain was picked up a small number of times. This sample is part of a study of T cells in Graves' hyperthyroidism and ophthalmopathy. PBMCs were collected from an approximately 9.4 ml volume of fresh peripheral blood. The CDR3 length is 21 residues. Trimming removed 0 bases from V and 1 base from J, with 27 bases in between. Germline CDR1 is LGHNA and CDR2 is YSLEER. TCR beta CDR3 regions were amplified from RNA. First-round RT-PCR targeting the TCR CDR3 was performed with the HTBI primer set. One entry per CDR3 protein, called by TCRdb with MiXCR from the multiplex PCR reads. This sample has 700,000 to 950,000 distinct CDR3 sequences, with approximately 40% found just once.

V gene TRBV4-3 combines with J gene TRBJ1-1, with D hard to call. The TCR originated in a woman between 40 and 55 years old with Graves' hyperthyroidism. Sequences were obtained from blood. The CDR3 loop reads CASSQELKWVDGTTWNTEAFF. CDR3 bases: TGCGCCAGCAGCCAAGAACTCAAGTGGGTGGACGGAACGACCTGGAACACTGAAGCTTTCTTT.